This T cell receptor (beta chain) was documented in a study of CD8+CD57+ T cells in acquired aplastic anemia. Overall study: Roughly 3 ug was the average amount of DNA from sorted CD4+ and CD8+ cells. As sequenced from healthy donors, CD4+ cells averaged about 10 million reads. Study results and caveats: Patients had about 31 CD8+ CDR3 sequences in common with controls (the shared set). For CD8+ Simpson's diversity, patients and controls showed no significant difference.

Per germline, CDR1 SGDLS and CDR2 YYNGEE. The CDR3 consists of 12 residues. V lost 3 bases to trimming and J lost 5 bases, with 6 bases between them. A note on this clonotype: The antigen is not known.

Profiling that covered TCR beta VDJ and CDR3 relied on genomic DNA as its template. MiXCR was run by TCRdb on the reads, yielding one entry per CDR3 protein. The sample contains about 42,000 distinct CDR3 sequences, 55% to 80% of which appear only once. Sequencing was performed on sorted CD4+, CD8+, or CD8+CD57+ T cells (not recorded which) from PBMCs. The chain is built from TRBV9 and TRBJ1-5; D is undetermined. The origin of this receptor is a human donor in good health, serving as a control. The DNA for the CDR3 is TGTGCCAGCAGCGCCGGAGATCAGCCCCAGCATTTT. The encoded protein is CASSAGDQPQHF.